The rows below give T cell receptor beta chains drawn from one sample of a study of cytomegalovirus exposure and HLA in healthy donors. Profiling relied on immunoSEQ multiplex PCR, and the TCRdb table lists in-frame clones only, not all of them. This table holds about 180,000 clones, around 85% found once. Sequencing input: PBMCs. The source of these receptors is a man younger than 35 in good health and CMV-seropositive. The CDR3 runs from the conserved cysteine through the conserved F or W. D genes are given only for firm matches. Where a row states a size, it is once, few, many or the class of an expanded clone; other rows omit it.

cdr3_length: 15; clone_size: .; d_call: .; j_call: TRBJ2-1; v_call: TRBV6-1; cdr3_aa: CASRSRPDSYNEQFF; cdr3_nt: TGTGCCAGCAGGTCCAGGCCCGACTCCTACAATGAGCAGTTCTTC
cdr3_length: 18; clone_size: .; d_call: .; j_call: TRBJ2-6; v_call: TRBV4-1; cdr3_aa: CASSQDGLIKSGANVLTF; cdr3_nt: TGCGCCAGCAGCCAAGATGGACTGATTAAATCTGGGGCCAACGTCCTGACTTTC
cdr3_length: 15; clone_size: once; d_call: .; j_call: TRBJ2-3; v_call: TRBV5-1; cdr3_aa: CASSLTDGITDTQYF; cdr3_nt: TGCGCCAGCAGCTTGACGGACGGGATCACAGATACGCAGTATTTT
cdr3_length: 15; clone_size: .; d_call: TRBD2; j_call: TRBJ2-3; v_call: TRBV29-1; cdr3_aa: CSVDEAGGPTDTQYF; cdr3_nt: TGCAGCGTCGACGAGGCGGGGGGCCCCACAGATACGCAGTATTTT
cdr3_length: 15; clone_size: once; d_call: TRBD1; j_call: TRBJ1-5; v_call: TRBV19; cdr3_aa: CASTPDRGLNQPQHF; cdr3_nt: TGTGCCAGTACCCCGGACAGGGGGCTCAATCAGCCCCAGCATTTT
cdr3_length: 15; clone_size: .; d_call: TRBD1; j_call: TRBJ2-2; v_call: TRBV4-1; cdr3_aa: CASSQEDRDPGELFF; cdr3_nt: TGCGCCAGCAGCCAAGAGGACAGGGACCCCGGGGAGCTGTTTTTT
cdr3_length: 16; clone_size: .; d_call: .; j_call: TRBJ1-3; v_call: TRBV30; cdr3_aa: CAWSPRGFSSGNTIYF; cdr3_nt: TGTGCCTGGAGCCCTAGAGGTTTTAGCTCTGGAAACACCATATATTTT
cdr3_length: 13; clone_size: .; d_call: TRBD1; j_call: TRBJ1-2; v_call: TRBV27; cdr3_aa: CASSSGQGNGYTF; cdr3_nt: TGTGCCAGCAGTTCGGGACAGGGTAATGGCTACACCTTC
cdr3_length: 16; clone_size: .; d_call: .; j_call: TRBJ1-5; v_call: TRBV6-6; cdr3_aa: CASRILLPGDNQPQHF; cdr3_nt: TGTGCCAGCAGAATACTACTGCCAGGGGATAATCAGCCCCAGCATTTT
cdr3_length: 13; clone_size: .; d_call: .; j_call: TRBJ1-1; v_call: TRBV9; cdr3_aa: CASSGLRQVEAFF; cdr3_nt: TGTGCCAGCAGCGGCCTTCGACAGGTTGAAGCTTTCTTT
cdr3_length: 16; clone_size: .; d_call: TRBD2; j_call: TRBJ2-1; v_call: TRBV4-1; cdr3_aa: CASSPRLAGSYNEQFF; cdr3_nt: TGCGCCAGCAGCCCCCGGCTAGCGGGCTCCTACAATGAGCAGTTCTTC
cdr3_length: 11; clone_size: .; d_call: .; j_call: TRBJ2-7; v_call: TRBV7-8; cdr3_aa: CATRNSYEQYF; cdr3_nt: TGTGCCACTAGAAACTCCTACGAGCAGTACTTC
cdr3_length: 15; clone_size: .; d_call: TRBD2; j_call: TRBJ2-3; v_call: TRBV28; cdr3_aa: CATVASGGATDTQYF; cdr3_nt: TGTGCCACCGTCGCTAGCGGGGGGGCCACAGATACGCAGTATTTT
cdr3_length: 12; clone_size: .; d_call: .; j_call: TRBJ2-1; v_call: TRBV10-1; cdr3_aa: CASSALYNEQFF; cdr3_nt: TGCGCCAGCAGTGCGCTATACAATGAGCAGTTCTTC
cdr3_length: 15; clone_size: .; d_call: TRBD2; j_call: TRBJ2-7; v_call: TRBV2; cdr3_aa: CASSSTGLAVYEQYF; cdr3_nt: TGTGCCAGCAGCTCTACGGGACTAGCGGTCTACGAGCAGTACTTC
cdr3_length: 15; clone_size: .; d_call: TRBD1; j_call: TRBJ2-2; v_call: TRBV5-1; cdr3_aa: CASNFGQGNTGELFF; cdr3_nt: TGCGCCAGCAACTTCGGACAGGGGAACACCGGGGAGCTGTTTTTT
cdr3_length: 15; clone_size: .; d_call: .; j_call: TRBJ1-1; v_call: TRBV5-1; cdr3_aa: CASSNPGDMNTEAFF; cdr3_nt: TGCGCCAGCAGCAACCCGGGAGACATGAACACTGAAGCTTTCTTT
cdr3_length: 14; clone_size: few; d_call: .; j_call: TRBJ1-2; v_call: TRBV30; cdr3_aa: CAWSVQETDYGYTF; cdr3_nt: TGTGCCTGGAGTGTACAGGAGACAGACTATGGCTACACCTTC
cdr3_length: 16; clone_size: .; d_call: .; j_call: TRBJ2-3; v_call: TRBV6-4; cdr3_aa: CASSVRTGTGTDTQYF; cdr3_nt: TGTGCCAGCAGTGTTCGTACAGGCACAGGCACAGATACGCAGTATTTT
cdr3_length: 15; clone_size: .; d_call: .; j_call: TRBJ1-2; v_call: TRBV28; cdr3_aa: CASSAQGFWDYGYTF; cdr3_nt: TGTGCCAGCAGTGCACAGGGCTTCTGGGACTATGGCTACACCTTC
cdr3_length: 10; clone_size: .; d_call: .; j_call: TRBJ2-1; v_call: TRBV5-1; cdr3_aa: CASGNNEQFF; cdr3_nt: TGCGCCAGCGGCAACAATGAGCAGTTCTTC
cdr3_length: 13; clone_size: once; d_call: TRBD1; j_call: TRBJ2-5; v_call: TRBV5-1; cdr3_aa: CASSLGQGETQYF; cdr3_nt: TGCGCCAGCAGCTTGGGACAGGGAGAAACCCAGTACTTC
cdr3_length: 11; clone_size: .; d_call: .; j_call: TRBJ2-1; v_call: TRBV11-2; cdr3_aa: CASSRSTEQFF; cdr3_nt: TGTGCCAGCAGCCGAAGCACTGAGCAGTTCTTC
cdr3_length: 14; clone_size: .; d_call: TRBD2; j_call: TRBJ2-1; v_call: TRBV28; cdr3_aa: CATETSGGAEEQFF; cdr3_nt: TGTGCCACCGAGACTAGCGGGGGGGCTGAAGAGCAGTTCTTC
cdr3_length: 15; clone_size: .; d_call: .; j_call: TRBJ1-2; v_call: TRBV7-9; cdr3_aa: CASSLGTSTNYGYTF; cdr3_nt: TGTGCCAGCAGCCTTGGGACAAGTACTAACTATGGCTACACCTTC
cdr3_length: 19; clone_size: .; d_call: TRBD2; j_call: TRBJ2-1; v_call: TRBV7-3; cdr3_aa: CASSFSGTSGRASYNEQFF; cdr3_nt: TGTGCCAGCAGCTTCTCCGGGACTAGCGGGAGGGCCTCCTACAATGAGCAGTTCTTC
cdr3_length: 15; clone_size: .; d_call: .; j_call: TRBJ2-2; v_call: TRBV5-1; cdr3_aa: CASSLGTAVTGELFF; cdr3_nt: TGCGCCAGCAGCTTGGGGACAGCTGTAACCGGGGAGCTGTTTTTT
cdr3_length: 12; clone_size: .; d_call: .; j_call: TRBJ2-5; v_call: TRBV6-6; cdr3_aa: CASSYGQFSQYF; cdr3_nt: TGTGCCAGCAGTTACGGACAGTTTTCCCAGTACTTC
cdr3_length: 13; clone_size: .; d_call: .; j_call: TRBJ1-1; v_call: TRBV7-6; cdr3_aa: CASSLTELTEAFF; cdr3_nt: TGTGCCAGCAGCTTGACAGAACTCACTGAAGCTTTCTTT
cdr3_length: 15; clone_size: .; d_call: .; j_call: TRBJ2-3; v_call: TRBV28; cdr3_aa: CASSFWLRGTDTQYF; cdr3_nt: TGTGCCAGCAGTTTTTGGCTCAGGGGCACAGATACGCAGTATTTT
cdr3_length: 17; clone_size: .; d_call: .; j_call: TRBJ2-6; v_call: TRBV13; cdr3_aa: CASSSLDSFSGANVLTF; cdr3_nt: TGTGCCAGCAGCTCATTGGACAGCTTCTCCGGGGCCAACGTCCTGACTTTC
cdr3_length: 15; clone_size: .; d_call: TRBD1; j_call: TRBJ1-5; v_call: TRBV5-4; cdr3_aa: CASSKQGEFNQPQHF; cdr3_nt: TGTGCCAGCAGCAAACAGGGGGAATTCAATCAGCCCCAGCATTTT
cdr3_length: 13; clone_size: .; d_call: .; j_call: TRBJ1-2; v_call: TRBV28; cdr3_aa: CASSSPGRGGYTF; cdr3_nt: TGTGCCAGCAGTTCACCAGGGCGTGGCGGCTACACCTTC
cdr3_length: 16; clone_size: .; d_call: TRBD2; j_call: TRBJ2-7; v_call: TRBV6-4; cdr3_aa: CASTPFQLAGDYEQYF; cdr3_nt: TGTGCCAGCACCCCATTCCAACTAGCGGGAGACTACGAGCAGTACTTC
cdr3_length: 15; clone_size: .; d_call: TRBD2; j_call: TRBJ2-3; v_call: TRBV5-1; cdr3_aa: CASGVRLAGTDTQYF; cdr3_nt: TGCGCCAGTGGGGTTAGACTAGCCGGCACAGATACGCAGTATTTT
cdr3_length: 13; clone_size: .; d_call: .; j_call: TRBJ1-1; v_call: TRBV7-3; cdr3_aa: CASSSDMGTEAFF; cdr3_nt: TGTGCCAGCAGCTCCGACATGGGCACTGAAGCTTTCTTT
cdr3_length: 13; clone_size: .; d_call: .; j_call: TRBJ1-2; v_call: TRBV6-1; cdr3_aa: CASSPDRNYGYTF; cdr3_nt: TGTGCCAGCAGCCCGGACAGAAACTATGGCTACACCTTC
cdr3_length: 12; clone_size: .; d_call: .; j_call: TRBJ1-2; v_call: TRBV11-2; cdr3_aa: CASSFNLFGYTF; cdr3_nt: TGTGCCAGCAGCTTTAATTTATTCGGCTACACCTTC
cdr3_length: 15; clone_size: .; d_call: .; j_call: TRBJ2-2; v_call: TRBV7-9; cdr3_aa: CASSLAEQNTGELFF; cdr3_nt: TGTGCCAGCAGCTTAGCGGAGCAGAACACCGGGGAGCTGTTTTTT
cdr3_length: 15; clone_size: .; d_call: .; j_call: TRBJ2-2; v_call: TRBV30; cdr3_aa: CAWSVLTGYTGELFF; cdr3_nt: TGTGCCTGGAGTGTTTTAACAGGATACACCGGGGAGCTGTTTTTT
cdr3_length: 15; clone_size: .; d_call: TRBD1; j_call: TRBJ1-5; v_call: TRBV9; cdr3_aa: CASSPGTENIWPQHF; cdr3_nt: TGTGCCAGCAGCCCTGGGACAGAAAATATATGGCCCCAGCATTTT
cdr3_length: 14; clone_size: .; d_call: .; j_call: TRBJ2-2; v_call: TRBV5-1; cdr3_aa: CASSLTGNTGELFF; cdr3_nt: TGCGCCAGCAGTCTAACAGGGAACACCGGGGAGCTGTTTTTT
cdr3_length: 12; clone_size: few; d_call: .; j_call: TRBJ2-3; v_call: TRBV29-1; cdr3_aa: CSGGDRQDTQYF; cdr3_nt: TGCAGCGGCGGGGACAGACAAGATACGCAGTATTTT
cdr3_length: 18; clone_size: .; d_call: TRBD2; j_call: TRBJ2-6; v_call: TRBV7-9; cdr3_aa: CASSLLAGVNSGANVLTF; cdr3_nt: TGTGCCAGCAGCCTACTAGCGGGAGTCAACTCTGGGGCCAACGTCCTGACTTTC
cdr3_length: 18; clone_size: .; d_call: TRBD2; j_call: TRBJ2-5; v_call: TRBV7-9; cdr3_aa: CASSRPLGLAGAQETQYF; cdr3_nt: TGTGCCAGCAGCAGACCGTTGGGGCTAGCGGGGGCCCAAGAGACCCAGTACTTC